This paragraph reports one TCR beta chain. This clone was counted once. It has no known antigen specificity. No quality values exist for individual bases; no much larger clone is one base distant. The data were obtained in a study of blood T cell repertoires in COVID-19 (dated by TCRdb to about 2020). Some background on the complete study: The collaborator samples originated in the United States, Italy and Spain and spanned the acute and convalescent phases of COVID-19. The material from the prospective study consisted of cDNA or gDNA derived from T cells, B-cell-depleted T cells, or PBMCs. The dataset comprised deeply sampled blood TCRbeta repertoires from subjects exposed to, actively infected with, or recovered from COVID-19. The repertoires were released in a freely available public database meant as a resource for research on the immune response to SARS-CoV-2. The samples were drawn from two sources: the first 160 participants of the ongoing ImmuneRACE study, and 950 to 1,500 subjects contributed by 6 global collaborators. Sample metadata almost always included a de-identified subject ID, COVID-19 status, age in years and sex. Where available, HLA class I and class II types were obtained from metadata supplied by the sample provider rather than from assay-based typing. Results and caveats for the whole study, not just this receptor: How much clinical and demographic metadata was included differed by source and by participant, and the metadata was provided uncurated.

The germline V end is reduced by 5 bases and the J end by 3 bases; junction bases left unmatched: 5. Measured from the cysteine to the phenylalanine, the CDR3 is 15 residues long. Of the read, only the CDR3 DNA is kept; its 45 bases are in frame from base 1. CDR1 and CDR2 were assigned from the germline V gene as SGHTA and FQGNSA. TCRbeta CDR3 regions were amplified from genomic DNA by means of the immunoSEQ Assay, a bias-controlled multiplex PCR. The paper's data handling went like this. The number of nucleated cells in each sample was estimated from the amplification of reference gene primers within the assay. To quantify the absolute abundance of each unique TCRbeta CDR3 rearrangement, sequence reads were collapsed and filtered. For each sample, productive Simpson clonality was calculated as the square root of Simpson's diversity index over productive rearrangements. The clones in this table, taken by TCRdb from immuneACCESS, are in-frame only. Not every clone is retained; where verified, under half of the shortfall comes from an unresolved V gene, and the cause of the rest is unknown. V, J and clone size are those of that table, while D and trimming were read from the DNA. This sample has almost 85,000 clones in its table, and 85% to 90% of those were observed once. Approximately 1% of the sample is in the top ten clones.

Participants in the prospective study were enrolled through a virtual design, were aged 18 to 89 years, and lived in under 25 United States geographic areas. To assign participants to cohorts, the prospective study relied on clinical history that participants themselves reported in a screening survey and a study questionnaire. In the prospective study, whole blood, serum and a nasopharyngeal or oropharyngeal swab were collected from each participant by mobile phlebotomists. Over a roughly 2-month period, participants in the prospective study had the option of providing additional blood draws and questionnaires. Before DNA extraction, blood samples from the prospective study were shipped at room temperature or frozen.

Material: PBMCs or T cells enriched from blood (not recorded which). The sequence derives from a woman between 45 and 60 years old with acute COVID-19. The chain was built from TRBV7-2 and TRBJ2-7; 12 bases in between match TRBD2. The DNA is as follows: TGTGCCAGCAGCCTACGGACTAGCGGGAACTACGAGCAGTACTTC. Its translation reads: CASSLRTSGNYEQYF.